Following are 18 T cell receptor beta chains from one sample sequenced in a study of T cell responses to AZD1222 COVID-19 vaccine. TCRdb keeps only in-frame clones here, not all; method: immunoSEQ multiplex PCR. The sample comprises under 200,000 clones, approximately 94% of which are singletons, and 0.64% rests with the top ten. The starting material was peripheral blood, obtained on day 0 of AZD1222 vaccination. The receptors were gathered from an adult in good health.

This clone has only one observation. The chain joins TRBV5-1 to TRBJ1-1, with no clear D. The CDR3 has 14 amino acids. Deletions cut 4 bases from V and 0 bases from J, with 10 bases between. From germline, CDR1 is SGHRS and CDR2 YFSETQ. CDR3 nucleotides: TGCGCCAGCAGCCTGACGGAGATGAACACTGAAGCTTTCTTT. Translation: CASSLTEMNTEAFF.

This clone was counted only a few times. The chain employs TRBV6-5 and TRBJ2-5; no clear D gene. V shed 4 bases and J shed 4 bases, with 4 bases lying between them. This CDR3 region has 11 residues. Germline-derived CDR1 and CDR2 are MNHEY and SVGAGI. The CDR3 DNA is TGTGCCAGCAGTTTTGGAGAGACCCAGTACTTC. It specifies CASSFGETQYF.

As DNA, the CDR3 is TGTGCCAGCAGGAGCCAAGGTTCAGGGGCCTATGGCTACACCTTC. Protein product: CASRSQGSGAYGYTF. V gene TRBV27 combines with J gene TRBJ1-2, with D maybe TRBD1 (6 bases). Trimming removed 6 bases at V and 4 bases at J, with 18 bases between. The CDR3 runs 15 residues. CDR1 is MNHEY and CDR2 is SMNVEV in the germline V gene (reference sequence).

The chain is built from TRBV9 and TRBJ2-5; TRBD2 agrees at 7 bases. Germline values: CDR1 SGDLS, CDR2 YYNGEE. V shed 0 bases and J 2 bases; nucleotides not matched to a gene: 4. The CDR3 spans 15 residues. The CDR3 coding sequence is TGTGCCAGCAGCGTAGATGCTAGCGGACAAGAGACCCAGTACTTC. This sequence encodes CASSVDASGQETQYF.

The gene calls are TRBV11-2 and TRBJ1-1; 12 bases map to TRBD1. This CDR3 spans 18 amino acids. Germline trimming cut 3 bases from V and 5 bases from J; bases unmatched to any gene: 13. Germline-derived CDR1 and CDR2 are SGHAT and FQNNGV. CDR3 residues: CASSFGTGGFQERTEAFF. CDR3 sequence (DNA): TGTGCCAGCAGCTTCGGGACAGGGGGCTTTCAAGAGCGGACTGAAGCTTTCTTT.

V is TRBV9 and J is TRBJ2-1; D remains unclear. The CDR3 is 12 residues long. V was trimmed by 0 bases and J by 5 bases, leaving 3 bases between them. The V gene's germline CDR1 is SGDLS and CDR2 YYNGEE. CDR3 region: CASSVGDNEQFF. In DNA, the CDR3 is TGTGCCAGCAGCGTAGGGGACAATGAGCAGTTCTTC.

This chain links TRBV10-3 with TRBJ1-2; D remains ambiguous. Germline CDR1 ENHRY, CDR2 SYGVKD. The germline V and J ends were trimmed by 4 bases and 7 bases, with 7 bases remaining between them. CDR3 length: 11 amino acids. For the CDR3, the DNA is TGTGCCATCAGTGCGAGGAGTGGCTACACCTTC. Amino acid sequence: CAISARSGYTF.

V and J are TRBV7-3 and TRBJ2-5, with a tentative D call TRBD2 (5 bases). Germline V gives CDR1 SGHTA, CDR2 FQGTGA. The V end lost 2 bases, the J end lost 2 bases, and 9 bases lay between the germline ends. The CDR3 is 14 amino acids. CDR3 nucleotide sequence: TGTGCCAGCAGCTTATCGCCGGGACAAGAGACCCAGTACTTC. Translation: CASSLSPGQETQYF.

This chain connects TRBV5-5 to TRBJ2-7, with TRBD1 matching 7 bases. The length of the CDR3 is 14 residues. Germline CDR1 is SGHKS and CDR2 is YYEKEE (reference sequence). V lost 4 bases and J lost 2; bases outside the gene matches: 6. CDR3 DNA: TGTGCCAGCAGCCCTGGGGACAGCACCTACGAGCAGTACTTC. This gives the protein CASSPGDSTYEQYF.

This chain joins TRBV12-3 or TRBV12-4 and TRBJ1-1, with no clear D. V was clipped by 5 bases and J by 11 bases, with 12 bases between them. This CDR3 comprises 11 residues. CDR3 protein: CASSPGNWAFF. The CDR3 DNA sequence: TGTGCCAGCAGTCCTGGAAACTGGGCTTTCTTT.

The chain employs TRBV23-1 and TRBJ2-7; 8 nucleotides align to TRBD1. TRBV23-1 is treated as an ORF (open reading frame) with a function not yet certain. This CDR3 comprises 16 residues. V was clipped by 1 base and J by 6 bases; unmatched bases: 11. The DNA for the CDR3 is TGCGCCAGCAGTCAATTTAAAAGGGACAGGCCTACCGAGCAGTACTTC. Translation gives CASSQFKRDRPTEQYF.

V usage is TRBV19 and J usage is TRBJ1-1; D unresolved. CDR1 is LNHDA, CDR2 SQIVND, per germline (reference sequence). V lost 7 bases, J lost 6 bases, and 15 bases lay in between. This CDR3 comprises 13 residues. CDR3 region: CASTTNSPAEAFF. The CDR3 coding sequence is TGTGCCAGTACGACCAACAGTCCGGCTGAAGCTTTCTTT.

The chain links TRBV6-2 or TRBV6-3 to TRBJ1-3, with 7 nucleotides matching TRBD1. V lost 5 bases, J lost 0 bases, and 10 bases stayed unmatched. CDR3 length equals 17 residues. The V gene's germline CDR1 is MNHEY and CDR2 SVGEGT. For the CDR3, the DNA is TGTGCCAGCAGTCGTACCACAGGGGCGTACTCTGGAAACACCATATATTTT. Translating it yields CASSRTTGAYSGNTIYF.

This chain joins TRBV5-1 and TRBJ1-2; 8 nucleotides match TRBD1. The CDR3 runs 12 residues. V lost 2 bases, J lost 12 bases, and 6 bases stayed unmatched. Germline V gives CDR1 SGHRS, CDR2 YFSETQ. This CDR3 reads CASSFTGGPDTF. The CDR3 bases are TGCGCCAGCAGCTTCACAGGGGGGCCCGACACCTTC.

Here the CDR3 reads CASHSLTGSYF. The CDR3 bases are TGTGCCAGCCATTCCCTCACAGGGTCATATTTT. The gene calls are TRBV19 and TRBJ1-3; tentatively, D is TRBD1 (6 bases). The CDR3 totals 11 residues. Trimming took off 9 bases at V and 15 bases at J, with 18 bases between the two ends. Per the germline V gene, CDR1 is LNHDA and CDR2 is SQIVND (reference sequence).

This rearrangement joins TRBV18 to TRBJ2-2; tentatively, D is TRBD2 (6 bases). CDR1 KGHSH and CDR2 LQKENI come from the germline V gene. V was clipped by 0 bases and J by 2 bases, with 7 bases between them. The CDR3 spans 15 residues. For the CDR3, the DNA is TGTGCCAGCTCACCACCGGGACTTAACACCGGGGAGCTGTTTTTT. Translating gives CASSPPGLNTGELFF.

This clone came up once. The V call is TRBV5-1, the J call TRBJ2-7, with 8 bases fitting TRBD2. The CDR3 has 12 residues. The junction had 3 bases not matched to a gene; V was cut back by 4 bases and J by 6 bases. Germline CDR1 reads SGHRS; CDR2 reads YFSETQ. As DNA, the CDR3 is TGCGCCAGCAGCGGGACTAGGAGCGAGCAGTACTTC. The encoded protein is CASSGTRSEQYF.

The V call is TRBV24-1, the J call TRBJ2-6; TRBD1 might be the D (6 bases). V was clipped by 5 bases and J by 2 bases, with 9 bases between them. This CDR3 comprises 15 residues. The V gene's germline CDR1 is KGHDR and CDR2 SFDVKD. CDR3 sequence reads: CATSGTGPGANVLTF. The DNA for the CDR3 is TGTGCCACCAGTGGAACAGGGCCTGGGGCCAACGTCCTGACTTTC.